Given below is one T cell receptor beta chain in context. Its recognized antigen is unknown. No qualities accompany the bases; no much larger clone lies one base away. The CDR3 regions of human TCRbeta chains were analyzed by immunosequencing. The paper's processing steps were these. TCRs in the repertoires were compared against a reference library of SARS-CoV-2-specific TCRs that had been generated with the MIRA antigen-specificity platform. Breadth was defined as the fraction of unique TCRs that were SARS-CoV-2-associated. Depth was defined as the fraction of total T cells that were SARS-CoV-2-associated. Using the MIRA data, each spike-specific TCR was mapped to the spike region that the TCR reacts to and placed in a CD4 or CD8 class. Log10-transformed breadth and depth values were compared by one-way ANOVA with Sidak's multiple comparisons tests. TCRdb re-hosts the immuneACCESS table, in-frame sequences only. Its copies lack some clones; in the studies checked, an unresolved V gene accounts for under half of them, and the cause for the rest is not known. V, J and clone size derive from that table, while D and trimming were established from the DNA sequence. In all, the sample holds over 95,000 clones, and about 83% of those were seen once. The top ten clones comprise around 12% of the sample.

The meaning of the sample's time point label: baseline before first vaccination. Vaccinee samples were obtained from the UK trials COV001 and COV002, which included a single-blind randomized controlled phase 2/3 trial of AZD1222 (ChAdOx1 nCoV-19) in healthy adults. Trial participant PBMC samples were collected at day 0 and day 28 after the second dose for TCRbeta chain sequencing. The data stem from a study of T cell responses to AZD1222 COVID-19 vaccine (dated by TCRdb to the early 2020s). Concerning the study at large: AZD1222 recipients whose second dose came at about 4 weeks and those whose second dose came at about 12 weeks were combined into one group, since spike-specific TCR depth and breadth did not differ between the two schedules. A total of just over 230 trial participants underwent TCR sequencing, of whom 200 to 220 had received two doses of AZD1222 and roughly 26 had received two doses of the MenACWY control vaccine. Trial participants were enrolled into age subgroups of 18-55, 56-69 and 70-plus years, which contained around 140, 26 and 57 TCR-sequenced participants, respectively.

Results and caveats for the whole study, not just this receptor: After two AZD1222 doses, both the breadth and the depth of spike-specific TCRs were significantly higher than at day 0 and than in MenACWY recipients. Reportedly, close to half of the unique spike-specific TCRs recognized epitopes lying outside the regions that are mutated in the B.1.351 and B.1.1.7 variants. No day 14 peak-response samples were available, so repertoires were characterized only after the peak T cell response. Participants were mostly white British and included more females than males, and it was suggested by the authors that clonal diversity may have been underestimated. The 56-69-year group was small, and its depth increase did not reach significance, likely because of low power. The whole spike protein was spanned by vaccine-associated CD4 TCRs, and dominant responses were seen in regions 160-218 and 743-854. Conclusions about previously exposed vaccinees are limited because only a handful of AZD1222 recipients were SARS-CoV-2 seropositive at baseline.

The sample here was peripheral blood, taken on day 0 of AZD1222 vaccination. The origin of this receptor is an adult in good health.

The sequenced DNA is TGTGCCAGTAGTTACAGGGTTGCGGATACGCAGTATTTT. The resulting protein is CASSYRVADTQYF. This receptor chain uses TRBV19 and TRBJ2-3; 6 matching bases give a weak D call of TRBD1. CDR1 and CDR2, per the germline V gene (reference sequence), are LNHDA and SQIVND. The junction carries 12 bases between V and J, which are trimmed by 5 bases and 6 bases respectively. The CDR3 starts with the cysteine, ends with the phenylalanine, and has 13 residues. The CDR3 DNA has 39 bases and is translated from base 1. The variable domain in full, with residues beyond the CDR3 obtained from the reference TRBV19 and TRBJ2-3 genes, is DGGITQSPKYLFRKEGQNVTLSCEQNLNHDAMYWYRQDPGQGLRLIYYSQIVNDFQKGDIAEGYSVSREKKESFPLTVTSAQKNPTAFYLCASSYRVADTQYFGPGTRLTVL.